These 22 T cell receptor beta chains were sequenced from one sample in a study of T cell responses to AZD1222 COVID-19 vaccine. Sequencing used immunoSEQ multiplex PCR; TCRdb keeps in-frame clones, though not all of them. The table records around 100,000 clones, over 80% of them present only once. The specimen was peripheral blood, collected on day 0 of AZD1222 vaccination. These receptors were taken from an adult in good health.

The rearrangement uses TRBV7-2 and TRBJ1-2; TRBD1 matches at 9 bases. This CDR3 comprises 14 residues. Trimming removed 4 bases from V and 8 bases from J; junction bases left unmatched: 8. From germline, CDR1 is SGHTA and CDR2 FQGNSA. In nucleotides, the CDR3 is TGTGCCAGCAGCTCCCCCGGACAGGGGATAGGCTACACCTTC. The encoded protein is CASSSPGQGIGYTF.

The chain couples TRBV27 to TRBJ1-2, with TRBD1 as a possible D gene (5 bases). This CDR3 has 15 amino acids. Germline assignment: CDR1 MNHEY and CDR2 SMNVEV (reference sequence). Trimming removed 0 bases at V and 6 bases at J, with 14 bases between. CDR3 sequence (DNA): TGTGCCAGCAGTTTATCGATAGGGCAGGGCGATGGCTACACCTTC. Amino acids: CASSLSIGQGDGYTF.

The chain joins TRBV28 to TRBJ2-7, with D tentatively TRBD1 or TRBD2 (5 bases each). The CDR3 runs to 14 residues. Trimming stripped 5 bases from V and 0 bases from J, with 11 bases between. Germline assignment: CDR1 MDHEN and CDR2 SYDVKM. CDR3 sequence: CASSARDRSYEQYF. The CDR3 DNA reads as TGTGCCAGCAGTGCTCGGGACCGCTCCTACGAGCAGTACTTC.

The chain has TRBV7-3 and TRBJ1-1; D not certain. CDR1 is SGHTA, CDR2 FQGTGA, per germline. Trimming left V 5 bases short and J 3 bases short, with 13 bases between. This CDR3 is built from 14 residues. CDR3 residues: CASSRTLQDTEAFF. In DNA, the CDR3 is TGTGCCAGCAGCCGAACCCTTCAAGACACTGAAGCTTTCTTT.

The chain is built from TRBV27 and TRBJ1-4; possible D gene TRBD1, 6 bases. Looked up from germline, CDR1 is MNHEY and CDR2 is SMNVEV (reference sequence). Trimming cost V 5 bases and J 1 base, with 11 bases left between them. CDR3 size: 15 residues. Here the CDR3 reads CASSRQGGTNEKLFF. CDR3 nucleotide sequence: TGTGCCAGCAGTCGTCAAGGGGGAACTAATGAAAAACTGTTTTTT.

The V gene is TRBV15, the J gene TRBJ1-3, with D unclear. CDR1 is LNHNV, CDR2 YYDKDF, per germline (reference sequence). This CDR3 region has 16 residues. V lost 0 bases, J lost 4 bases, and 13 bases lay in between. The CDR3 region is CATSREGSRLGNTIYF. The CDR3 DNA reads TGTGCCACCAGCAGAGAGGGGTCAAGGCTAGGAAACACCATATATTTT.

The chain has TRBV9 and TRBJ2-7; 8 nucleotides agree with TRBD1. Germline V gene data show CDR1 as SGDLS and CDR2 as YYNGEE. The V segment lost 0 bases and the J segment 5 bases; nucleotides outside the gene matches: 13. This CDR3 region has 17 residues. CDR3: CASSVDSWQGATHEQYF. CDR3 nucleotide sequence: TGTGCCAGCAGCGTAGATTCATGGCAGGGGGCGACCCACGAGCAGTACTTC. Together with reference TRBV9 and TRBJ2-7, the CDR3 gives the full variable domain: DSGVTQTPKHLITATGQRVTLRCSPRSGDLSVYWYQQSLDQGLQFLIQYYNGEERAKGNILERFSAQQFPDLHSELNLSSLELGDSALYFCASSVDSWQGATHEQYFGPGTRLTVT.

The chain carries TRBV28 and TRBJ1-1; D is possibly TRBD1 (6 bases). Germline CDR1 and CDR2: MDHEN and SYDVKM. The CDR3 length is 14 residues. V was shortened by 7 bases and J by 0 bases, with 12 bases between the two germline ends. The CDR3 DNA sequence: TGTGCCAGCATCCAGGGGAACATGAACACTGAAGCTTTCTTT. It codes for CASIQGNMNTEAFF.

V usage is TRBV6-5 and J usage is TRBJ2-7; D is perhaps TRBD2 (5 bases). V shed 6 bases and J shed 0 bases, with 15 bases lying between them. The germline CDR1 and CDR2 sequences are MNHEY and SVGAGI. The CDR3 is made up of 15 amino acids. The chain's CDR3 is CASSTERGNSYEQYF. CDR3 coding DNA: TGTGCCAGCAGCACGGAGAGAGGGAACTCCTACGAGCAGTACTTC.

The chain is built from TRBV20-1 and TRBJ2-2; tentatively, D is TRBD1 (5 bases). Trimming pared 4 bases from V and 7 bases from J, leaving 19 bases between. The CDR3 totals 15 residues. CDR1 DFQATT and CDR2 SNEGSKA come from the germline V gene (reference sequence). The DNA of the CDR3 is TGCAGTGCTATTGACAGACCCACCACGGGCGGGGAGCTGTTTTTT. Translating gives CSAIDRPTTGGELFF.

This sequence joins TRBV12-3 or TRBV12-4 and TRBJ2-7; 7 bases align to TRBD1. V shed 4 bases and J 7 bases; nucleotides not matched to a gene: 7. The CDR3 totals 13 residues. The CDR3 region has the DNA TGTGCCAGCAGTTCAGGGGGACAGCAGGAGCAGTACTTC. Its protein is CASSSGGQQEQYF.

The chain is built from TRBV28 and TRBJ2-5; D is perhaps TRBD1 or TRBD2 (5 bases each). Per the germline V gene, CDR1 is MDHEN and CDR2 is SYDVKM. V was shortened by 4 bases and J by 4 bases, with 16 bases between the two germline ends. The CDR3 runs 15 residues. CDR3 loop: CASSSAGTARETQYF. The CDR3 DNA sequence: TGTGCCAGCAGTTCTGCCGGGACGGCAAGAGAGACCCAGTACTTC.

V and J are TRBV29-1 and TRBJ1-2; TRBD1 matches at 10 bases. This CDR3 region has 14 residues. The V and J ends lost 6 bases and 2 bases, in that order; junction bases with no gene match: 6. In germline, CDR1 is SQVTM, CDR2 ANQGSEA. The CDR3 region is CSVRDRGPNYGYTF. The DNA of the CDR3 is TGCAGCGTACGAGACAGGGGGCCAAACTATGGCTACACCTTC.

The chain links TRBV9 to TRBJ1-2; the D is unclear. The CDR3 has 15 amino acids. Germline CDR1 SGDLS, CDR2 YYNGEE. V dropped 3 bases and J dropped 2 bases, with 14 bases sitting between them. The CDR3, as DNA: TGTGCCAGCAGCGCCGCCCGGACGGCAAACTATGGCTACACCTTC. It encodes CASSAARTANYGYTF.

The chain carries TRBV19 and TRBJ1-2, with 10 bases lining up with TRBD1. The CDR3 spans 14 residues. Trimming removed 10 bases from V and 4 bases from J; junction bases left unmatched: 9. Germline CDR1 is LNHDA and CDR2 is SQIVND (reference sequence). The CDR3 is CATLPGQGIYGYTF. For the CDR3, the DNA is TGTGCCACGTTGCCGGGACAGGGGATCTATGGCTACACCTTC. Drawing the rest from reference TRBV19 and TRBJ1-2, the complete variable domain is DGGITQSPKYLFRKEGQNVTLSCEQNLNHDAMYWYRQDPGQGLRLIYYSQIVNDFQKGDIAEGYSVSREKKESFPLTVTSAQKNPTAFYLCATLPGQGIYGYTFGSGTRLTVV.

The chain links TRBV5-5 to TRBJ2-7; the match to TRBD1 covers 8 bases. Germline CDR1 SGHKS, CDR2 YYEKEE (reference sequence). The CDR3 spans 19 residues. V lost 5 bases, J lost 3 bases, and 22 bases stayed unmatched. This CDR3 reads CASRAGTGGVEQKFYEQYF. The CDR3 DNA reads TGTGCCAGCAGGGCCGGGACAGGTGGGGTTGAGCAGAAATTCTACGAGCAGTACTTC.

The rearrangement links TRBV19 to TRBJ2-3, with TRBD1 matching 8 bases. The ends lost 9 bases at V and 4 bases at J; junction bases unmatched: 9. The CDR3 loop spans 14 amino acids. Germline V gene data show CDR1 as LNHDA and CDR2 as SQIVND (reference sequence). In nucleotides, the CDR3 is TGTGCCAGGGACAGGGCGGATTCGGCAGATACGCAGTATTTT. Its translation: CARDRADSADTQYF.

As DNA, the CDR3 is TGTGCCTGGAGTGAAAGATTTAATCAGCCCCAGCATTTT. Encoded protein: CAWSERFNQPQHF. The rearrangement joins TRBV30 to TRBJ1-5; D unclear. Germline-derived CDR1 and CDR2 are GTSNPN and SVGIG (reference sequence). Trimming removed 1 base at V and 4 bases at J, with 8 bases between. The CDR3 sequence is 13 residues long.

This clone was seen a single time. The gene calls are TRBV4-1 and TRBJ2-5; D possibly corresponds to TRBD2 (6 bases). Germline V gives CDR1 MGHRA, CDR2 YSYEKL. The V gene lost 4 bases and the J gene lost 1 base, with 10 bases spanning the gap. This CDR3 has 14 residues. CDR3 in DNA: TGCGCCAGCAGCCCTCCGGGGGTCCAAGAGACCCAGTACTTC. As protein: CASSPPGVQETQYF.

V usage is TRBV7-2 and J usage is TRBJ1-2; D may be TRBD1 (5 bases). The CDR3 length is 14 residues. V shed 4 bases and J shed 7 bases, with 16 bases lying between them. The V gene's germline CDR1 is SGHTA and CDR2 FQGNSA. The CDR3 sequence: CASSSAPPGTGYTF. CDR3 DNA sequence: TGTGCCAGCAGCTCCGCCCCCCCAGGGACTGGCTACACCTTC. The variable domain in full, completed from reference TRBV7-2 and TRBJ1-2, reads GAGVSQSPSNKVTEKGKDVELRCDPISGHTALYWYRQSLGQGLEFLIYFQGNSAPDKSGLPSDRFSAERTGGSVSTLTIQRTQQEDSAVYLCASSSAPPGTGYTFGSGTRLTVV.

The J gene is TRBJ1-2, the V gene TRBV28; tentative D call: TRBD1 (5 bases). V was shortened by 5 bases and J by 4 bases, with 17 bases between the two germline ends. The germline V gene has CDR1 MDHEN and CDR2 SYDVKM. The CDR3 has 15 residues. CDR3 residues: CASSSPGMSSYGYTF. CDR3 nucleotides: TGTGCCAGCAGTAGCCCAGGGATGTCGAGCTATGGCTACACCTTC.

The CDR3 region is CASSLDSFSGNTIYF. The CDR3 bases are TGTGCCAGCAGCCTCGACAGCTTCTCTGGAAACACCATATATTTT. The chain employs TRBV7-2 and TRBJ1-3; the D gene is possibly TRBD1 (5 bases). The CDR3 covers 15 residues. Trimming pared 5 bases from V and 0 bases from J, leaving 11 bases between. In germline, CDR1 is SGHTA, CDR2 FQGNSA.